This T cell receptor beta chain was obtained from a study of sequential checkpoint blockade in melanoma. As for the study in general: Randomization was 1:1 between first-line nivolumab→ipilimumab and ipilimumab→nivolumab.

The sample's treatment: randomized to nivolumab then ipilimumab (arm A) or the reverse (arm B). Sorted cells were live CD3+CD8+, lacking CD19 and CD56, from PBMCs. The V segment lost 6 bases and the J segment 0 bases; nucleotides outside the gene matches: 7. CDR1 and CDR2 from the germline V gene are LNHDA and SQIVND (reference sequence). The CDR3 totals 16 residues. TCRdb's copy holds only in-frame clones and misses some; the assay was immunoSEQ multiplex PCR. The table includes more than 9,000 clones, approximately 80% detected once. J is TRBJ1-5 and V is TRBV19, with 8 positions matching TRBD1. Sequences were derived from CD8+ T cells sorted from blood (inferred from file names), sampled from a patient given nivolumab and ipilimumab in sequence. The sequence derives from a human donor with melanoma. The CDR3 sequence is CASSTDRAYSNQPQHF. CDR3 sequence (DNA): TGTGCCAGTAGCACGGACAGGGCGTATAGCAATCAGCCCCAGCATTTT.